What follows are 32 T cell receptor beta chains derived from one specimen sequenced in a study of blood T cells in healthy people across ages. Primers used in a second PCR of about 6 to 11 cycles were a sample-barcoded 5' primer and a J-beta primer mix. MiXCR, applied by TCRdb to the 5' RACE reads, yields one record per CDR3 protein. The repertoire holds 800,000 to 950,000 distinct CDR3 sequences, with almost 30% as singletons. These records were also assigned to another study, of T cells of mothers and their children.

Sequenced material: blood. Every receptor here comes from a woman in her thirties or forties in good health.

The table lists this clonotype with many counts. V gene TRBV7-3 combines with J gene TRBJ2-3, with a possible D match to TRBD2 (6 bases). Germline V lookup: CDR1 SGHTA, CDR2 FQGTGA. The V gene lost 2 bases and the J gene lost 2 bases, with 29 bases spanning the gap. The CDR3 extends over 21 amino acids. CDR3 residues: CASSLYARNLRTGGDTDTQYF. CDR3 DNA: TGTGCCAGCAGCTTATACGCTAGGAACCTCAGGACCGGCGGGGACACAGATACGCAGTATTTT.

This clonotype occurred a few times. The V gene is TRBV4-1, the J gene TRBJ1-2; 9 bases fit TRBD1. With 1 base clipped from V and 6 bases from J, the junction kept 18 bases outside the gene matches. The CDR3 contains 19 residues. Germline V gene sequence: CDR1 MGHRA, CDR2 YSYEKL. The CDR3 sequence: CASSQVFRDRDLSENGYTF. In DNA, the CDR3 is TGCGCCAGCAGCCAAGTATTTCGGGACAGGGATCTTTCCGAGAATGGCTACACCTTC.

The CDR3 loop reads CASSLDSRKERAFF. In nucleotides, the CDR3 is TGTGCCAGCAGCTTAGATTCCCGCAAAGAAAGAGCTTTCTTT. The chain has TRBV7-9 and TRBJ1-1; D is unresolved. Trimming removed 1 base from V and 10 bases from J, with 16 bases in between. The CDR3 contains 14 residues. Germline values: CDR1 SEHNR, CDR2 FQNEAQ (reference sequence). The full variable domain, completed using reference TRBV7-9 and TRBJ1-1, is DTGVSQNPRHKITKRGQNVTFRCDPISEHNRLYWYRQTLGQGPEFLTYFQNEAQLEKSRLLSDRFSAERPKGSFSTLEIQRTEQGDSAMYLCASSLDSRKERAFFGQGTRLTVV.

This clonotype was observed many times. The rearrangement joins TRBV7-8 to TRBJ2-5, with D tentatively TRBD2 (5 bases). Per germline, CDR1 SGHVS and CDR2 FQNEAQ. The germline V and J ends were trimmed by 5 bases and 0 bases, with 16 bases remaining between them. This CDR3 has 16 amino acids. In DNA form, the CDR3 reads TGTGCCAGCAGCCGCCGGTTAGCGACTTACCAAGAGACCCAGTACTTC. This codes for CASSRRLATYQETQYF.

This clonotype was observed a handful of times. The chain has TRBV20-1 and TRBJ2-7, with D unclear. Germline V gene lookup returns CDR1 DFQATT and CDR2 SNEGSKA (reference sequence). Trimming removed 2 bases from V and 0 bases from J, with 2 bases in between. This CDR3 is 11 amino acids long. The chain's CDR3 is CSARTSYEQYF. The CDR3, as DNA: TGCAGTGCTAGAACCTCCTACGAGCAGTACTTC.

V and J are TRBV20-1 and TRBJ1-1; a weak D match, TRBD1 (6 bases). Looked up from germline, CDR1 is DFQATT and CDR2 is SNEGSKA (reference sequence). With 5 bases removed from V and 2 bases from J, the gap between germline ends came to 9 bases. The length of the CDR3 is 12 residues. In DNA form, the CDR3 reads TGCAGTGCTGGAGGGGGAAACACTGAAGCTTTCTTT. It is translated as CSAGGGNTEAFF.

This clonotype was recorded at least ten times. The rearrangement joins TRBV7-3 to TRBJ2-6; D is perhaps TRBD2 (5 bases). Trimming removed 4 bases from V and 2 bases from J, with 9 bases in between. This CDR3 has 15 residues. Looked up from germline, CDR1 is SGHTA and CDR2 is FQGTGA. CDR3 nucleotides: TGTGCCAGCAGCTCCATGAGGGCTGGGGCCAACGTCCTGACTTTC. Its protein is CASSSMRAGANVLTF.

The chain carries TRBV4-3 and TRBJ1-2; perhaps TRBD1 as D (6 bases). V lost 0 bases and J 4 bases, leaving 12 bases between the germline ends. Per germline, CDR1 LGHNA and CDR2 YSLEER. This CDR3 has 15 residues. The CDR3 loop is CASSQDIQGTYGYTF. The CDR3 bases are TGCGCCAGCAGCCAAGATATACAGGGTACCTATGGCTACACCTTC.

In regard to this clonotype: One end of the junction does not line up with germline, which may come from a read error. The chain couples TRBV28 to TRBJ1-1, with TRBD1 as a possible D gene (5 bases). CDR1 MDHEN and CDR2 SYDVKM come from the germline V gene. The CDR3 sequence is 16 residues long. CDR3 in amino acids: CAGSPPSGVGNTEAFF. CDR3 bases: TGTGCCGGCAGTCCCCCGTCGGGGGTAGGAAACACTGAAGCTTTCTTT.

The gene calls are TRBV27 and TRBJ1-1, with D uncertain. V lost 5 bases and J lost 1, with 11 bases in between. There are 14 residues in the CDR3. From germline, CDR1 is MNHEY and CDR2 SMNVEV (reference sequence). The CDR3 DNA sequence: TGTGCCAGCAGTCCCGCCCAGGCGAACACTGAAGCTTTCTTT. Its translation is CASSPAQANTEAFF.

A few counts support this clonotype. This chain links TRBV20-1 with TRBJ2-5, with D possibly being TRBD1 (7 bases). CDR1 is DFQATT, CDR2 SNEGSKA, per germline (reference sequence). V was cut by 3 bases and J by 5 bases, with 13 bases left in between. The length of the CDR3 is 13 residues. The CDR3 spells CSARLAGGETQYF. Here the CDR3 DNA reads TGCAGTGCTAGGTTGGCAGGGGGGGAGACCCAGTACTTC.

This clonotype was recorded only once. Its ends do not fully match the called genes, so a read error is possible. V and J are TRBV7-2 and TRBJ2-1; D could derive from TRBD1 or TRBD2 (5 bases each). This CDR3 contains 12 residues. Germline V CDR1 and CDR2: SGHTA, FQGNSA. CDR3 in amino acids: CANSPSTGAQFF. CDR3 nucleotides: TGTGCCAACAGCCCTTCCACCGGGGCGCAGTTCTTC.

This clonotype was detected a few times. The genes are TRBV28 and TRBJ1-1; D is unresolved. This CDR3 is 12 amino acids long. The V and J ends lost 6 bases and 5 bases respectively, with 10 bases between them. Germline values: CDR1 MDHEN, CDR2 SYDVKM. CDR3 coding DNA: TGTGCCAGCAGGGAACCCAAAACTGAAGCTTTCTTT. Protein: CASREPKTEAFF. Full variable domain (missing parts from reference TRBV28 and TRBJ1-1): DVKVTQSSRYLVKRTGEKVFLECVQDMDHENMFWYRQDPGLGLRLIYFSYDVKMKEKGDIPEGYSVSREKKERFSLILESASTNQTSMYLCASREPKTEAFFGQGTRLTVV.

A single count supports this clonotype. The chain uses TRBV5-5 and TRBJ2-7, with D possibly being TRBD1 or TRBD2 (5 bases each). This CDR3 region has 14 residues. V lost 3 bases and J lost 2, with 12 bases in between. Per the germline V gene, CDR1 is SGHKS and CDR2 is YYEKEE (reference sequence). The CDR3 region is CASSWSQGPYEQYF. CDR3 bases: TGTGCCAGCAGCTGGAGCCAGGGACCCTACGAGCAGTACTTC.

CDR3 in amino acids: CSAKTGKGGDTEAFF. In nucleotides, the CDR3 is TGCAGTGCGAAAACAGGGAAGGGGGGTGACACTGAAGCTTTCTTT. The chain employs TRBV20-1 and TRBJ1-1; tentative D call: TRBD1 (6 bases). Germline CDR1 and CDR2: DFQATT and SNEGSKA (reference sequence). This CDR3 region has 15 residues. Trimming left V 6 bases short and J 3 bases short, with 20 bases between.

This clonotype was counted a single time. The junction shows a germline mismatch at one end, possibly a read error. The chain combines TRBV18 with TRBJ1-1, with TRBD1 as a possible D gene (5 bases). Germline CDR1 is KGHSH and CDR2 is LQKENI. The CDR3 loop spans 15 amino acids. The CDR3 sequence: CACSPSLQGNTEAFF. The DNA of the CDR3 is TGTGCCTGCTCACCAAGTCTGCAGGGGAACACTGAAGCTTTCTTT.

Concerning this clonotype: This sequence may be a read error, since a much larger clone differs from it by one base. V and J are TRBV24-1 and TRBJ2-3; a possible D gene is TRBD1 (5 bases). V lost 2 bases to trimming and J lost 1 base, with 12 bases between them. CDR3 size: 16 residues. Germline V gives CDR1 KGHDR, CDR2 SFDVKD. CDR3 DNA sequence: TGTGCCACCAGTGATTACAGGACCGGCGGCACAGATACGCAGTATTTT. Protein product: CATSDYRTGGTDTQYF.

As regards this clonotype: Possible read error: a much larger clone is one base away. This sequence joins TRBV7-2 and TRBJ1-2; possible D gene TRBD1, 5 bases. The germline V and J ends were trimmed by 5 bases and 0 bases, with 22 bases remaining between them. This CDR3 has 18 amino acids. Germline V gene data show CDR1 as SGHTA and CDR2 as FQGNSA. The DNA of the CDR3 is TGTGCCAGCAGCCTGGGCAGTGGGGGGAGACACACTAACTATGGCTACACCTTC. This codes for CASSLGSGGRHTNYGYTF.

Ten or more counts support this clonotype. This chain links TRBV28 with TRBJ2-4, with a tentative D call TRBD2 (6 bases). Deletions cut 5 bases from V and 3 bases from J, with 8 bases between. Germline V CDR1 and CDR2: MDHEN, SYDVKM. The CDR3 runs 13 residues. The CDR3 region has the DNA TGTGCCAGCAGTCCCGGGGGCAAAAACATTCAGTACTTC. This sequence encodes CASSPGGKNIQYF.

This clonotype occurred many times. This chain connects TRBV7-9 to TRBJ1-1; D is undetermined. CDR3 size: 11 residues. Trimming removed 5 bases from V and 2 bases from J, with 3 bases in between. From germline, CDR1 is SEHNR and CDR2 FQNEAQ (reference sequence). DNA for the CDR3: TGTGCCAGCAGCACCAACACTGAAGCTTTCTTT. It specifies CASSTNTEAFF.

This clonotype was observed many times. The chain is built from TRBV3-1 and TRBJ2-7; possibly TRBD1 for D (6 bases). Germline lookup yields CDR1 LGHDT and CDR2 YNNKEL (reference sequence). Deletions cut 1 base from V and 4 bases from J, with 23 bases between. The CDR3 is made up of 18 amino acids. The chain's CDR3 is CASSQVALDSRNVYEQYF. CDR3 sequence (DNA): TGTGCCAGCAGCCAAGTAGCTTTGGACAGCCGAAATGTTTACGAGCAGTACTTC.

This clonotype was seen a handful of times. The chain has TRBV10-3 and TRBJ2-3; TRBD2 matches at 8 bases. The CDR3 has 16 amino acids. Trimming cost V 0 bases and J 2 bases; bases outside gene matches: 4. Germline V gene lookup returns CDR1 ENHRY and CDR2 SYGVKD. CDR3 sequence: CAISESQAGDTDTQYF. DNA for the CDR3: TGTGCCATCAGTGAGTCGCAAGCGGGGGACACAGATACGCAGTATTTT.

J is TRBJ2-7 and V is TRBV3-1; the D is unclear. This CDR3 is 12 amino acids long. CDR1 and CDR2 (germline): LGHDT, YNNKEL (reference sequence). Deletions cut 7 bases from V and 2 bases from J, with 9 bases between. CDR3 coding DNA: TGTGCCAGCAAAGGACGGCCCTACGAGCAGTACTTC. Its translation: CASKGRPYEQYF.

Here the CDR3 reads CASSVDGFEQYF. CDR3 DNA sequence: TGTGCCAGCAGCGTAGATGGGTTCGAGCAGTACTTC. V is TRBV9 and J is TRBJ2-7; D is unclear. Trimming left V 0 bases short and J 6 bases short, with 7 bases between. The CDR3 consists of 12 residues. Germline values: CDR1 SGDLS, CDR2 YYNGEE. Variable domain in full (rest from reference TRBV9 and TRBJ2-7): DSGVTQTPKHLITATGQRVTLRCSPRSGDLSVYWYQQSLDQGLQFLIQYYNGEERAKGNILERFSAQQFPDLHSELNLSSLELGDSALYFCASSVDGFEQYFGPGTRLTVT.

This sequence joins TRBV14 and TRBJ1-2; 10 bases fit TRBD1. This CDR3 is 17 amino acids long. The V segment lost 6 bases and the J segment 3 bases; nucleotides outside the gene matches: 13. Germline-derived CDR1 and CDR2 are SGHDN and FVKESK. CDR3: CASSPGTGDALYYGYTF. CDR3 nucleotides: TGTGCCAGCAGTCCCGGGACAGGGGATGCCCTATACTATGGCTACACCTTC. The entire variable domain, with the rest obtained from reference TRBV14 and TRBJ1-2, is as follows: EAGVTQFPSHSVIEKGQTVTLRCDPISGHDNLYWYRRVMGKEIKFLLHFVKESKQDESGMPNNRFLAERTGGTYSTLKVQPAELEDSGVYFCASSPGTGDALYYGYTFGSGTRLTVV.

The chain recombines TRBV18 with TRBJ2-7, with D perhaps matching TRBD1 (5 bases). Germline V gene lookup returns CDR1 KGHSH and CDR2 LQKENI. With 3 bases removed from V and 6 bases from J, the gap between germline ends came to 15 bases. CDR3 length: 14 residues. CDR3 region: CASSPRRETSEQYF. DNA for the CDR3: TGTGCCAGCTCACCTCGCAGGGAAACCAGCGAGCAGTACTTC.

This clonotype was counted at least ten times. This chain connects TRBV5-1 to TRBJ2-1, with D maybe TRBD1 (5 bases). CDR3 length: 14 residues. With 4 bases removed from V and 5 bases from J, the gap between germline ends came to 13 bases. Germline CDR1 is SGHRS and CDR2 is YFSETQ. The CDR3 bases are TGCGCCAGCAGCCCCTTACCAGGGAACAATGAGCAGTTCTTC. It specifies CASSPLPGNNEQFF.

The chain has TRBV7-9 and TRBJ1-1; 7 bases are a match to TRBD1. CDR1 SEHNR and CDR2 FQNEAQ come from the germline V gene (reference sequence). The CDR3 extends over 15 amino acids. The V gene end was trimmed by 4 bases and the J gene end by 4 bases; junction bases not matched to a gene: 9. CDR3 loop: CASSSQGGQGTEAFF. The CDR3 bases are TGTGCCAGCAGCTCCCAGGGGGGGCAGGGCACTGAAGCTTTCTTT.

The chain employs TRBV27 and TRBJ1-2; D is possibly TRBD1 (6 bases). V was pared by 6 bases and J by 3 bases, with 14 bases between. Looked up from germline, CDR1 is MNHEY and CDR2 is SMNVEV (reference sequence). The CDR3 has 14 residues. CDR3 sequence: CASRQTQGYYGYTF. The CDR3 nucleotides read TGTGCCAGCAGACAGACACAGGGCTACTATGGCTACACCTTC.

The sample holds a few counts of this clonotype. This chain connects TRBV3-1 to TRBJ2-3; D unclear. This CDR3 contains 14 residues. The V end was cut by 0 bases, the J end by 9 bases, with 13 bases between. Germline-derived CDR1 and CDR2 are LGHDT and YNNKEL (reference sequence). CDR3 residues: CASSQDPALGTQYF. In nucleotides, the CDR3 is TGTGCCAGCAGCCAAGATCCGGCCTTAGGGACGCAGTATTTT.

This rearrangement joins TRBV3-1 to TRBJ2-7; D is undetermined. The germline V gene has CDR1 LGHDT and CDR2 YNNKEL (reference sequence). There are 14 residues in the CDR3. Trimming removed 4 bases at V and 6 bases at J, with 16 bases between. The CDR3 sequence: CASSPSGPAREQYF. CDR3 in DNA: TGTGCCAGCAGCCCCTCCGGTCCAGCGCGCGAGCAGTACTTC.

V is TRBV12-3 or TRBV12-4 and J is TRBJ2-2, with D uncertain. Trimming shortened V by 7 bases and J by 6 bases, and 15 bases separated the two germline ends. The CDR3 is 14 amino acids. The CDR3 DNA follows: TGTGCCAGCACCCCTGTGCGTGTGGCCGGGGAGCTGTTTTTT. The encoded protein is CASTPVRVAGELFF.